The clone carrying this T cell receptor (beta chain) was picked up many times. The germline CDR1 and CDR2 sequences are LNHNV and YYDKDF (reference sequence). V dropped 1 base and J dropped 5; count of bases not matched to a gene: 7. CDR3 length: 16 residues. TCRdb re-derived calls from the 5' RACE reads in MiXCR, one entry per CDR3 protein. The sample shows hundreds of thousands of distinct CDR3 sequences, approximately 6.1% of them seen only once. The sample comes from a study of identical twins. Source material: naive T cells sorted from blood. The rearrangement uses TRBV15 and TRBJ2-5; 10 bases are a match to TRBD1. This receptor was taken from a man between 18 and 29 years old in good health. The CDR3 loop reads CATSRGTGQGMETQYF. DNA for the CDR3: TGTGCCACCAGCAGAGGAACGGGACAGGGGATGGAGACCCAGTACTTC.